The entry below describes one T cell receptor (beta chain). Its antigen is unknown. No base qualities exist here, and no much larger clone lies one base off it. V and J are truncated by 7 bases and 2 bases respectively, leaving an intervening sequence of 18 bases. CDR1 MNHNS and CDR2 SASEGT were looked up in the germline V gene. Taken from cysteine to phenylalanine, the CDR3 has 15 residues. Just the 45-base CDR3 DNA is kept, in frame starting at base 1. The sample comes from a study of shared clonotypes between healthy human individuals (dated by TCRdb to about 2020). About the investigation overall: The cohort comprised a couple of women and three men aged 18 to 49 years. Blood TCR repertoires of 5 or 6 healthy adults were deeply sequenced to estimate repertoire size and the extent of clonotype sharing between individuals. To increase sequencing depth and limit assay-specific biases, different laboratories used diverse techniques to prepare libraries and sequence TCR repertoires. Per donor, three plates each were used for CD4 naive and CD4 memory, two for CD8 naive, and one for CD8 memory. Each donor's leukapheresis produced roughly between roughly 0.94 and 9.5 billion PBMCs. Results and caveats for the whole study, not just this receptor: Pairwise subsampling indicated that sequencing depth was expected to affect the degree of clonotype sharing among donors. Even with the large sequencing depth, rarefaction of the sorted-subset datasets indicated that sequencing was incomplete. Sampling was limited to blood, and TCR repertoires in tissue likely differ from TCR repertoires in blood. The small number of donors limited the genetic and exposure-history diversity represented. Sharing across a few donors was observed for approximately 5% of naive CD4, over 3% of naive CD8, over 2% of memory CD4, and around 0.44% of memory CD8 clonotypes. Clonotypes shared by all four sorted-subset donors showed higher generation probabilities than non-shared clonotypes. Naive subsets generally had larger estimated clonotype richness than memory subsets.

Using the deep immunoSEQ assay, TCR CDR3 regions were amplified from genomic DNA by multiplex PCR. For each cell subset, the extracted genomic DNA was distributed evenly across all wells of several immunoSEQ 96-well plates, and each plate served as one replicate. For sorted subsets, each replicate PCR was loaded with about 0.2 ug genomic DNA, equivalent to 25,000 to 35,000 T cell genomes. Purified libraries were measured with a Qubit 3.0 fluorometer, size-checked on a Bioanalyzer 2100, and measured again with the KAPA Library Quantification kit. Every immunoSEQ 96-well plate was sequenced on a separate single-read 150-cycle Illumina NextSeq 550 flow cell. In the original analysis: The immunoSEQ output contained only junctional sequences without quality scores, so filtering could not match that applied to full-length reads. To assign V/J genes and CDR3, sequences were annotated using PyIR, a Python wrapper for IgBLAST v1.9, with IMGT germline references. Reads with weak V/J assignments (E-value above 1e-6), missing CDR3, stop codons, out-of-frame junctions, or ambiguous translated residues were removed. V3J clonotypes were defined as sequences sharing the same inferred V gene, J gene, and CDR3 amino acid sequence. The percentage overlap between two repertoires was calculated by dividing the number of shared unique clonotypes by the size of the smaller repertoire. RTK rarefaction, the Chao1 estimator, and Recon v2.1 estimates of unobserved clonotypes were used to assess repertoire richness. OLGA was used to compute generation probabilities for all TCRbeta clonotypes that the gDNA method yielded from a handful of donors. TCRdb retrieved this table from immuneACCESS and kept in-frame rearrangements only. Not all clones are present; in checked studies, unresolved V genes account for under half, and no reason is known for the remainder. V and J calls and clone size come straight from that table; D and trimming were deduced from the DNA. The sample records about 700,000 clones, 74% of which are singletons. The ten largest clonotypes hold about 1.8% of the sample.

Donors were healthy HIV-negative adults with no recently reported acute infections or vaccinations. Every donor was a Caucasian adult living in Nashville, Tennessee, USA. CD4+ T cells were enriched by magnetic negative selection; naive cells were then positively selected on CD45RA, and the negative fraction formed the memory subset. After blood collection by leukapheresis, PBMCs were isolated using Ficoll-Histopaque density gradient centrifugation and then cryopreserved in the vapor phase of liquid nitrogen. Analytical flow cytometry was used to check the purity and quantity of each magnetically sorted T cell population. Each sorted fraction had its genomic DNA isolated and then quantified by UV absorbance on a Nanodrop 2000c.

Recombination connected TRBV6-1 to TRBJ2-7; the D region possibly corresponds to TRBD2 (8 bases align). The receptor's source is a woman aged 25 to 39 in good health. The specimen sequenced was memory CD4+ T cells sorted from blood. The cell subset or site tag for this specimen amounts to: CD45RA-negative fraction. The CDR3 protein: CASKGQLSGAYEQYF. The DNA is as follows: TGTGCCAGCAAGGGACAGCTTAGCGGGGCCTACGAGCAGTACTTC.